These 29 T cell receptor beta chains originate from one sample sequenced in a study of T-cell reconstitution after alpha-beta-depleted transplantation in children. The TCRbeta library incorporated unique molecular identifiers. TCRdb analysed the PCR reads with MiXCR anew, one entry per CDR3 protein. The data show some 290,000 distinct CDR3 sequences, about a tenth seen once. Sequencing was performed on PBMCs from the stem cell graft donor, taken from the stem cell graft. Receptors originate from a human donor who donated a stem cell graft to a child with SCID.

The CDR3 DNA reads TGTGCCAGCGGGGATACTAAAGAGACCCAGTACTTC. Protein product: CASGDTKETQYF. The chain links TRBV6-2 or TRBV6-3 to TRBJ2-5; D not certain. V shed 8 bases and J shed 3 bases, with 10 bases lying between them. Germline V lookup: CDR1 MNHEY, CDR2 SVGEGT. This CDR3 has 12 amino acids.

The chain has TRBV12-3 or TRBV12-4 and TRBJ1-2; 12 positions agree with TRBD1. With V trimmed by 3 bases and J by 8 bases, 4 bases remained unmatched. This CDR3 comprises 14 residues. This chain's CDR3 is CASSLGTGGRGYTF. CDR3 nucleotide sequence: TGTGCCAGCAGTTTGGGGACAGGGGGCAGAGGCTACACCTTC.

The genes are TRBV5-1 and TRBJ1-1; D is ambiguous. Germline V gene lookup returns CDR1 SGHRS and CDR2 YFSETQ. V gave up 4 bases and J gave up 5 bases, with 12 bases separating them. This CDR3 has 13 residues. The CDR3 nucleotides read TGCGCCAGCAGCCTCAACGGGGAAACTGAAGCTTTCTTT. It specifies CASSLNGETEAFF.

There are a few counts of this clonotype. V is TRBV27 and J is TRBJ1-6, with D unclear. CDR3 length equals 14 residues. The V gene's germline CDR1 is MNHEY and CDR2 SMNVEV (reference sequence). Trimming cost V 3 bases and J 4 bases, with 7 bases left between them. CDR3 in DNA: TGTGCCAGCAGTTTGTTAGATTATAATTCACCCCTCCACTTT. Translating gives CASSLLDYNSPLHF.

In its sample, this clonotype was seen a few times. The genes are TRBV4-1 and TRBJ1-2; no clear D gene. Germline loops: CDR1 MGHRA, CDR2 YSYEKL. Between the trimmed V and J ends, which lost 0 bases and 7 bases, there was a span of 15 bases. The CDR3 totals 15 residues. The CDR3 spells CASSQELRGFGGYTF. As DNA, the CDR3 is TGCGCCAGCAGCCAAGAGTTAAGAGGATTTGGTGGCTACACCTTC.

The chain carries TRBV12-3 or TRBV12-4 and TRBJ2-3, with TRBD1 identical over 7 bases. The trim removed 6 bases at V and 0 bases at J, leaving 9 bases unmatched. This CDR3 contains 16 residues. CDR3 bases: TGTGCCAGCAGAAGAAGACAGGGATTTAGCACAGATACGCAGTATTTT. Protein sequence: CASRRRQGFSTDTQYF.

The sample holds many counts of this clonotype. This chain links TRBV7-6 with TRBJ2-2, with 14 bases identical to TRBD2. V lost 2 bases and J lost 4; bases outside the gene matches: 12. This CDR3 region has 20 residues. CDR1 is SGHVS, CDR2 FNYEAQ, per germline. CDR3: CASSLKAGLAGAFITGELFF. CDR3 DNA sequence: TGTGCCAGCAGCTTAAAAGCGGGACTAGCGGGGGCCTTTATCACCGGGGAGCTGTTTTTT.

This clonotype was found many times. The rearrangement uses TRBV29-1 and TRBJ2-3; 7 bases align to TRBD2. V shed 6 bases and J 2 bases; nucleotides not matched to a gene: 8. The length of the CDR3 is 14 residues. Looked up from germline, CDR1 is SQVTM and CDR2 is ANQGSEA. The DNA of the CDR3 is TGCAGCGTCAGGACGGGGGGTCTCACAGATACGCAGTATTTT. Its translation is CSVRTGGLTDTQYF.

The chain couples TRBV6-1 to TRBJ2-2, with TRBD1 matching 8 bases. The CDR3 loop spans 15 amino acids. Trimming cost V 10 bases and J 1 base; bases outside gene matches: 8. Germline V gene lookup returns CDR1 MNHNS and CDR2 SASEGT. The CDR3 protein is CATQPGQVNTGELFF. The DNA for the CDR3 is TGTGCCACCCAACCGGGACAGGTGAACACCGGGGAGCTGTTTTTT.

This clonotype appeared a few times. The V call is TRBV10-1, the J call TRBJ2-5; D gene unclear. Germline assignment: CDR1 WNHNN and CDR2 SYGVQD (reference sequence). This CDR3 comprises 12 residues. Trimming stripped 5 bases from V and 3 bases from J, with 7 bases between. CDR3 loop: CASSLIKETQYF. In nucleotides, the CDR3 is TGCGCCAGCAGTCTCATAAAAGAGACCCAGTACTTC.

The J gene is TRBJ1-1, the V gene TRBV12-3 or TRBV12-4; D gene unclear. The CDR3 has 15 amino acids. The ends were cut back, 6 bases at V and 10 bases at J, with 24 bases in the middle. CDR3 nucleotide sequence: TGTGCCAGCAGCCTCGGAGTCCCGGCGCCAAAGGGAGCTTTCTTT. Translating gives CASSLGVPAPKGAFF.

This chain uses TRBV4-2 with TRBJ2-5; D could derive from TRBD1 or TRBD2 (6 bases each). This CDR3 is built from 15 residues. CDR1 is LGHNA and CDR2 is YNFKEQ in the germline V gene. Trimming cost V 6 bases and J 1 base, with 15 bases left between them. The CDR3 sequence: CASRPRRGIQETQYF. CDR3 nucleotides: TGTGCCAGCAGACCAAGGAGGGGGATCCAAGAGACCCAGTACTTC.

This clonotype showed up just a few times. The chain recombines TRBV5-6 with TRBJ2-3; TRBD2 might be the D (5 bases). Trimming shortened V by 4 bases and J by 0 bases, and 9 bases separated the two germline ends. There are 14 residues in the CDR3. The germline V gene has CDR1 SGHDT and CDR2 YYEEEE. CDR3 in amino acids: CASSEWESTDTQYF. CDR3 bases: TGTGCCAGCAGCGAATGGGAGAGCACAGATACGCAGTATTTT.

This clonotype appeared a few times. This chain connects TRBV5-1 to TRBJ2-7; a weak D match, TRBD1 (6 bases). V lost 7 bases and J 6 bases, leaving 14 bases between the germline ends. CDR1 SGHRS and CDR2 YFSETQ come from the germline V gene. The CDR3 length is 12 residues. This CDR3 is CASRTGFGEQYF. In DNA, the CDR3 is TGCGCCAGCCGAACAGGGTTCGGCGAGCAGTACTTC.

In its sample, this clonotype was seen many times. The chain is built from TRBV12-3 or TRBV12-4 and TRBJ1-2; TRBD1 is a possible D gene (5 bases). The CDR3 covers 14 residues. V lost 6 bases and J lost 2, with 13 bases in between. CDR3 coding DNA: TGTGCCAGCAGCCCCGGGACGAGGAACTATGGCTACACCTTC. Protein product: CASSPGTRNYGYTF.

This clonotype was seen a few times. The chain combines TRBV12-3 or TRBV12-4 with TRBJ2-5, with no clear D. The CDR3 totals 12 residues. V was clipped by 7 bases and J by 5 bases, with 11 bases between them. DNA for the CDR3: TGTGCCAGCACAACTACCTTGGAGACCCAGTACTTC. Translated, it gives CASTTTLETQYF.

The chain is built from TRBV19 and TRBJ1-6; D is undetermined. Trimming took off 8 bases at V and 0 bases at J, with 8 bases between the two ends. The CDR3 totals 14 residues. From germline, CDR1 is LNHDA and CDR2 SQIVND (reference sequence). CDR3 in DNA: TGTGCCAGTTTGGAAAGCTCCTATAATTCACCCCTCCACTTT. It encodes CASLESSYNSPLHF.

The CDR3 region is CSARDHGQAGGNEQFF. CDR3 sequence (DNA): TGCAGTGCTAGAGATCACGGACAGGCCGGGGGGAATGAGCAGTTCTTC. The chain employs TRBV20-1 and TRBJ2-1; D may match TRBD1 or TRBD2 (7 bases each). Trimming removed 0 bases at V and 7 bases at J, with 19 bases between. The CDR3 loop spans 16 amino acids. Germline CDR1 reads DFQATT; CDR2 reads SNEGSKA (reference sequence).

This clonotype has only a few counts. V is TRBV7-2 and J is TRBJ2-1; D perhaps matches TRBD1 (6 bases). The V gene's germline CDR1 is SGHTA and CDR2 FQGNSA. The CDR3 is 15 residues long. V lost 5 bases, J lost 0 bases, and 11 bases lay in between. In DNA, the CDR3 is TGTGCCAGCAGCGGGGACAAGAGCTCCTACAATGAGCAGTTCTTC. Encoded protein: CASSGDKSSYNEQFF.

V and J are TRBV10-1 and TRBJ2-3; TRBD2 matches 11 bases. V trimming: 5 bases; J trimming: 4 bases; junction bases outside the gene matches: 2. Germline loops: CDR1 WNHNN, CDR2 SYGVQD (reference sequence). The CDR3 sequence is 14 residues long. The CDR3 protein is CASSRTSGPDTQYF. The CDR3 DNA follows: TGCGCCAGCAGTCGGACTAGCGGGCCAGATACGCAGTATTTT.

This clonotype has only a few counts. The chain links TRBV5-1 to TRBJ2-1, with TRBD2 matching over 8 bases. The CDR3 sequence is 14 residues long. Per germline, CDR1 SGHRS and CDR2 YFSETQ. The V gene end was trimmed by 1 base and the J gene end by 7 bases; junction bases not matched to a gene: 4. The DNA for the CDR3 is TGCGCCAGCAGCTTGCGGGGGGGCCTGAATGAGCAGTTCTTC. It specifies CASSLRGGLNEQFF.

The sample holds a few counts of this clonotype. V usage is TRBV6-6 and J usage is TRBJ2-2, with a weak D call TRBD1 (6 bases). Germline-derived CDR1 and CDR2 are MNHNY and SVGAGI (reference sequence). The CDR3 extends over 13 amino acids. The germline V and J ends were trimmed by 7 bases and 4 bases, with 10 bases remaining between them. This CDR3 is CASIQGTTGELFF. In DNA form, the CDR3 reads TGTGCCAGCATCCAGGGGACCACCGGGGAGCTGTTTTTT.

A few counts support this clonotype. V gene TRBV6-1 combines with J gene TRBJ2-5; D is perhaps TRBD2 (6 bases). The V and J ends lost 6 bases and 0 bases respectively, with 14 bases between them. The CDR3 runs to 15 residues. CDR1 is MNHNS and CDR2 is SASEGT in the germline V gene. The CDR3 reads CASRRSWDYQETQYF. The CDR3 nucleotides read TGTGCCAGCAGGCGGTCGTGGGACTACCAAGAGACCCAGTACTTC.

J is TRBJ2-7 and V is TRBV5-5; D possibly matches TRBD1 or TRBD2 (5 bases each). V was cut by 4 bases and J by 3 bases, with 14 bases left in between. This CDR3 is 14 amino acids long. CDR1 SGHKS and CDR2 YYEKEE come from the germline V gene (reference sequence). CDR3 protein: CASSLRDVDYEQYF. The CDR3 bases are TGTGCCAGCAGCCTCCGGGACGTGGACTACGAGCAGTACTTC.

This clonotype was recorded once. The rearrangement links TRBV20-1 to TRBJ2-7; the D call may be TRBD1 or TRBD2 (6 bases each). Trimming stripped 4 bases from V and 4 bases from J, with 14 bases between. This CDR3 has 13 residues. Germline-derived CDR1 and CDR2 are DFQATT and SNEGSKA (reference sequence). The CDR3 protein is CSANHGGGYEQYF. CDR3 sequence (DNA): TGCAGTGCTAACCACGGGGGCGGATACGAGCAGTACTTC.

The chain combines TRBV20-1 with TRBJ2-5; no clear D. The germline V gene encodes CDR1 DFQATT and CDR2 SNEGSKA (reference sequence). With 0 bases removed from V and 0 bases from J, the gap between germline ends came to 11 bases. The CDR3 sequence is 15 residues long. CDR3 DNA: TGCAGTGCTAGAGATGGGTCGGAAAACCAAGAGACCCAGTACTTC. Amino acid sequence: CSARDGSENQETQYF.

The CDR3 protein is CASSYSGTNEQFF. In DNA form, the CDR3 reads TGTGCCAGCAGTTACTCCGGGACAAATGAGCAGTTCTTC. The chain employs TRBV6-5 and TRBJ2-1; D may be TRBD1 (6 bases). Trimming took 0 bases from V and 7 from J, leaving 7 bases between them. This CDR3 region has 13 residues. CDR1 and CDR2 from the germline V gene are MNHEY and SVGAGI.

The J gene is TRBJ2-2, the V gene TRBV7-3; weak D call: TRBD2 (6 bases). With 5 bases removed from V and 4 bases from J, the gap between germline ends came to 14 bases. This CDR3 is 15 amino acids long. The germline V gene encodes CDR1 SGHTA and CDR2 FQGTGA. The CDR3 sequence: CASSPMGGGTGELFF. CDR3 DNA: TGTGCCAGCAGCCCCATGGGGGGTGGCACCGGGGAGCTGTTTTTT.

This clonotype was counted only a few times. V is TRBV11-2 and J is TRBJ2-3, with 10 bases that match TRBD2. The CDR3 has 18 amino acids. Germline V gene sequence: CDR1 SGHAT, CDR2 FQNNGV. Losses at the gene ends were 1 base for V and 2 bases for J; bases not matched to a gene: 9. The CDR3 loop is CASSLVELAGLHTDTQYF. The DNA of the CDR3 is TGTGCCAGCAGCTTAGTCGAACTAGCGGGGCTCCACACAGATACGCAGTATTTT.